Below, one T cell receptor (beta chain) is given with its context. This sample was included in a study of OX40 agonist ivuxolimab in advanced cancers. The germline V and J ends were trimmed by 0 bases and 4 bases, with 5 bases remaining between them. The CDR3 covers 13 residues. CDR1 LGHNA and CDR2 YNFKEQ come from the germline V gene. The table came from immunoSEQ multiplex PCR; TCRdb's copy has only in-frame clones and leaves some out. This table has more than 80,000 clones, 85% to 95% appearing once. The sequence derives from an adult with an advanced solid tumor such as melanoma, head and neck, liver or kidney cancer. The specimen was CD4+ or CD8+ T cells sorted from blood, collected in a trial of the OX40 agonist ivuxolimab. The chain carries TRBV4-2 and TRBJ2-3, with D hard to call. The DNA of the CDR3 is TGTGCCAGCAGCCAAGATTGGGCAGATACGCAGTATTTT. Residues: CASSQDWADTQYF.